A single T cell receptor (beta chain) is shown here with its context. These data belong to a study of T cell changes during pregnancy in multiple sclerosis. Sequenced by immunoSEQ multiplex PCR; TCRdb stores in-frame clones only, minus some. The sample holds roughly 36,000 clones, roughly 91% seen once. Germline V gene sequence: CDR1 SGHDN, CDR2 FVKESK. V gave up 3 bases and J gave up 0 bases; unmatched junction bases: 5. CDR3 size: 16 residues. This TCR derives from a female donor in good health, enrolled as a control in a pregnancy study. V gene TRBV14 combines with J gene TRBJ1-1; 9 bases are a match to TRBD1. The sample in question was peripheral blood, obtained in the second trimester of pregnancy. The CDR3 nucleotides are TGTGCCAGCAGCCATAGACAGGGGGGGATGAACACTGAAGCTTTCTTT. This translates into CASSHRQGGMNTEAFF.